This is a list of T cell receptor beta chains from one sample in a study of T cells in Graves' hyperthyroidism and ophthalmopathy. Each CDR3 protein is one row after TCRdb ran MiXCR on the multiplex PCR reads. The sample includes under 450,000 distinct CDR3 sequences, 15% to 19% of them seen just once. Source material: blood. These receptors were collected from a woman in her late teens or twenties with Graves' hyperthyroidism. Each CDR3 is given with its conserved first and last residue. A D gene is named only where the DNA matches it firmly. The size entry is marked missing in some rows and otherwise reads once, few, many or a size class.

>.|TRBJ1-2|few|TRBV7-9
CASSLDREGLPF
TGTGCCAGCAGCTTGGACAGAGAAGGGCTCCCCTTC
>.|TRBJ2-5|many|TRBV6-1
CASSPTYQSQETQYF
TGTGCCAGCAGCCCTACCTACCAAAGTCAAGAGACCCAGTACTTC
>.|TRBJ1-1|.|TRBV5-1
CASSLAGTMNTEAFF
TGCGCCAGCAGCTTGGCGGGAACTATGAACACTGAAGCTTTCTTT
>TRBD2|TRBJ2-7|once|TRBV3-1
CASSPRAGAGGGYEQYF
TGTGCCAGCAGCCCCAGGGCGGGAGCGGGCGGGGGGTACGAGCAGTACTTC
>TRBD1|TRBJ1-2|many|TRBV6-1
CASSREQGASYTF
TGTGCCAGCAGTCGCGAACAGGGGGCCAGCTACACCTTC
>.|TRBJ1-4|.|TRBV4-1
CASSQDLTGAVNEKLFF
TGCGCCAGCAGCCAAGACCTCACCGGGGCGGTTAATGAAAAACTGTTTTTT
>TRBD1|TRBJ1-2|many|TRBV6-1
CASSRGQGLSNYGYTF
TGTGCCAGCAGCCGGGGACAGGGGTTATCTAACTATGGCTACACCTTC
>TRBD2|TRBJ2-7|many|TRBV27
CASSLVGAGDAHEQYF
TGTGCCAGCAGTTTAGTTGGGGCGGGGGACGCCCACGAGCAGTACTTC
>.|TRBJ1-5|.|TRBV4-1
CASSQVGSSSNQPQHF
TGCGCCAGCAGCCAAGTGGGGAGTTCAAGCAATCAGCCCCAGCATTTT
>TRBD1|TRBJ1-6|many|TRBV27
CASSLAGGASPLHF
TGTGCCAGCAGTTTAGCAGGGGGCGCTTCACCCCTCCACTTT
>.|TRBJ2-2|few|TRBV25-1
CASSSRRGTGELFF
TGTGCCAGCAGTTCGCGGAGGGGGACCGGGGAGCTGTTTTTT
>.|TRBJ2-1|many|TRBV2
CASSEMIYRDRSSYNEQFF
TGTGCCAGCAGTGAAATGATTTACCGGGACCGCAGCTCCTACAATGAGCAGTTCTTC
>.|TRBJ1-2|many|TRBV29-1
CSVARDPADYGYTF
TGCAGCGTGGCTCGGGACCCGGCGGATTATGGCTACACCTTC
>TRBD2|TRBJ2-7|many|TRBV4-1
CASSQGGLADYEQYF
TGCGCCAGCAGCCAAGGGGGACTAGCGGACTACGAGCAGTACTTC
>.|TRBJ1-2|few|TRBV7-9
CASSLVRQGGYTF
TGTGCCAGCAGCTTAGTCCGACAAGGCGGCTACACCTTC
>.|TRBJ1-3|.|TRBV6-1
CASSEAHGNTIYF
TGTGCCAGCAGTGAAGCGCACGGAAACACCATATATTTT
>TRBD1|TRBJ2-1|.|TRBV12-3/TRBV12-4
CASSDTLQGNHEQFF
TGTGCCAGCAGCGATACCCTACAGGGGAATCATGAGCAGTTCTTC
>.|TRBJ2-3|many|TRBV7-9
CASSLASASADTQYF
TGTGCCAGCAGCTTAGCCTCAGCTTCGGCAGATACGCAGTATTTT
>.|TRBJ1-5|many|TRBV20-1
CSAESGWQGRDQPQHF
TGCAGTGCGGAGAGCGGTTGGCAGGGTAGGGATCAGCCCCAGCATTTT
>.|TRBJ1-2|many|TRBV7-9
CASSLASGGNYGYTF
TGTGCCAGCAGCTTAGCGTCGGGCGGGAACTATGGCTACACCTTC
>TRBD2|TRBJ2-1|many|TRBV20-1
CSARSGGIYNEQFF
TGCAGTGCCCGAAGCGGGGGGATCTACAATGAGCAGTTCTTC
>TRBD2|TRBJ2-5|once|TRBV3-1
CASSRDLAGGTQYF
TGTGCCAGCAGCCGAGACTTAGCGGGGGGGACCCAGTACTTC
>TRBD2|TRBJ2-3|many|TRBV18
CASSPGLAAARATDTQYF
TGTGCCAGCTCACCTGGACTAGCGGCGGCCCGTGCGACAGATACGCAGTATTTT
>TRBD1|TRBJ2-3|many|TRBV7-3
CASSRGQGKDTQYF
TGTGCCAGCAGCCGAGGACAGGGCAAAGATACGCAGTATTTT
>.|TRBJ1-5|.|TRBV30
CAWSELGNQPQHF
TGTGCCTGGAGTGAATTGGGCAATCAGCCCCAGCATTTT
>.|TRBJ2-5|many|TRBV2
CASNPTRLETQYF
TGTGCCAGCAATCCGACAAGGCTGGAGACCCAGTACTTC
>.|TRBJ1-1|many|TRBV30
CAWSVYVNTEAFF
TGTGCCTGGAGTGTATATGTGAACACTGAAGCTTTCTTT